This T cell receptor (beta chain) was recovered during a study of Tregs in tolerant kidney transplant recipients. Study results and caveats: Expanding Tregs on activated donor B cells appeared to best identify donor-specific TCRbeta clones. This study did not directly address biological reproducibility.

Libraries were prepared by immunoSEQ multiplex PCR; TCRdb keeps only in-frame clonotypes and omits some of them. The table shows under 100,000 clones, with approximately 92% occurring only once. CDR1 and CDR2 from the germline V gene are MNHEY and SVGAGI. V shed 2 bases and J shed 10 bases, with 8 bases lying between them. The CDR3 has 12 amino acids. Unstimulated Tregs (CD4+CD25+CD127-) and CD4+CD25- non-Tregs were sorted from PBMCs. Details on this clone: The antigen remains unidentified.

The V call is TRBV6-5, the J call TRBJ1-4, with TRBD1 as a possible D gene (5 bases). Sequencing was performed on CD8+ T cells from blood. This TCR derives from a human donor in good health. CDR3 coding DNA: TGTGCCAGCAGTTACGGGGGAGGAAAACTGTTTTTT. It is translated as CASSYGGGKLFF.